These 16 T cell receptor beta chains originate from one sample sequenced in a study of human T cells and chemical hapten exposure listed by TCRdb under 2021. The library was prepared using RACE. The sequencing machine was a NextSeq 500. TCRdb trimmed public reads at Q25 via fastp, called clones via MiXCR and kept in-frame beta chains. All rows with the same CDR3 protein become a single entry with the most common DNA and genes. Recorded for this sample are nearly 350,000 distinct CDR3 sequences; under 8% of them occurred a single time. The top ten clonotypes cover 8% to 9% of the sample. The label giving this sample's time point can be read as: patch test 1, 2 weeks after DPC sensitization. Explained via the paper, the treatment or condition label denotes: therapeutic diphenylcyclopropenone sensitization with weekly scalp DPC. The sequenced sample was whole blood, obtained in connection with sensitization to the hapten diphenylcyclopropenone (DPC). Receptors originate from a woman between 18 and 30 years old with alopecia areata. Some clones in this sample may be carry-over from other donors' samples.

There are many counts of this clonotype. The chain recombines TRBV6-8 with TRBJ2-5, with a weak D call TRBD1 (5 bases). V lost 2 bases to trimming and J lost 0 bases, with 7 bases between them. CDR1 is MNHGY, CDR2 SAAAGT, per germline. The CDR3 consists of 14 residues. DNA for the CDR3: TGTGCCAGCAGTTACCCCAGGGACCAAGAGACCCAGTACTTC. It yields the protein CASSYPRDQETQYF.

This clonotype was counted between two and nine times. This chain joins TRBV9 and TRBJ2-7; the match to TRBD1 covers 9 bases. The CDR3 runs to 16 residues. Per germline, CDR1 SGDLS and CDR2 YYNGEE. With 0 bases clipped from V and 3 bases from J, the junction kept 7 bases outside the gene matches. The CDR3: CASSVDLDRGFYEQYF. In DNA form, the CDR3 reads TGTGCCAGCAGCGTAGACCTGGACAGGGGTTTCTACGAGCAGTACTTC.

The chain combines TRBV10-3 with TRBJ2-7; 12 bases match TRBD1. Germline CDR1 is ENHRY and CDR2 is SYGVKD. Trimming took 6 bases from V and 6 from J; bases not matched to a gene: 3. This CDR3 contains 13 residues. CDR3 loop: CAISGTGGAEQYF. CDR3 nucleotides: TGTGCCATCAGCGGGACAGGGGGCGCCGAGCAGTACTTC.

The CDR3: CASHAAAGRNIQYF. In DNA form, the CDR3 reads TGTGCCAGTCACGCGGCGGCAGGGAGAAACATTCAGTACTTC. The V and J genes are TRBV6-1 and TRBJ2-4, with D perhaps given as TRBD1 or TRBD2 (5 bases each). This CDR3 contains 14 residues. CDR1 is MNHNS, CDR2 SASEGT, per germline. Between the trimmed V and J ends, which lost 9 bases and 6 bases, there was a span of 18 bases.

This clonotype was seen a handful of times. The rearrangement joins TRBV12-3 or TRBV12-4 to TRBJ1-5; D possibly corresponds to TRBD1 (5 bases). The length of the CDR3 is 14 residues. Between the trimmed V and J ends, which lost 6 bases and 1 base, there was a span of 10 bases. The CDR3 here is CASSRRQSNQPQHF. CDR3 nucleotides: TGTGCCAGCAGCCGCCGACAGAGCAATCAGCCCCAGCATTTT.

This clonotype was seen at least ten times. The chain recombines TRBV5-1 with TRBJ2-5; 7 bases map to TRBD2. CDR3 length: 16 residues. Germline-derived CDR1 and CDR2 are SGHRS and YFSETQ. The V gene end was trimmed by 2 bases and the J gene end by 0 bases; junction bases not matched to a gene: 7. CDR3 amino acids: CASSLFAGVNQETQYF. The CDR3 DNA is TGCGCCAGCAGCTTATTTGCGGGGGTAAACCAAGAGACCCAGTACTTC.

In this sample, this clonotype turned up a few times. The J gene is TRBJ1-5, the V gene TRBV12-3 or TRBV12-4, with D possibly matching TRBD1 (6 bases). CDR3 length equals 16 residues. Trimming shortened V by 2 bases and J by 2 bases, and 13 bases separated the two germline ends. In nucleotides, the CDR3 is TGTGCCAGCAGTTTAAGAGGGGGAGCCGGCAATCAGCCCCAGCATTTT. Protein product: CASSLRGGAGNQPQHF.

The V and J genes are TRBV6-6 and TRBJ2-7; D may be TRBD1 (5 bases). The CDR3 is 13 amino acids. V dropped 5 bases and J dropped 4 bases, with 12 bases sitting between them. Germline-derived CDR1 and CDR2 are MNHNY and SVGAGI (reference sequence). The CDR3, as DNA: TGTGCCAGCAGTCCCTCGGACACTTACGAGCAGTACTTC. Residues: CASSPSDTYEQYF.

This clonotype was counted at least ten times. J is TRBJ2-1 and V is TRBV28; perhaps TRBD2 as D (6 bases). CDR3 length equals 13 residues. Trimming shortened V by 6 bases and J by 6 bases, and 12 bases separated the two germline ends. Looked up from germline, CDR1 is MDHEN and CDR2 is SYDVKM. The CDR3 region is CASSTGSSNEQFF. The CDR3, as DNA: TGTGCCAGCAGCACCGGGAGCTCCAATGAGCAGTTCTTC.

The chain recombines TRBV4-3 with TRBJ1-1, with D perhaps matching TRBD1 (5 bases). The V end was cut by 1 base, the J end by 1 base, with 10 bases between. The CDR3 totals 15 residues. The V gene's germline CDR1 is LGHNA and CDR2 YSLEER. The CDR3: CASSQAARGNTEAFF. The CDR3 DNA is TGCGCCAGCAGCCAAGCTGCTAGGGGGAACACTGAAGCTTTCTTT.

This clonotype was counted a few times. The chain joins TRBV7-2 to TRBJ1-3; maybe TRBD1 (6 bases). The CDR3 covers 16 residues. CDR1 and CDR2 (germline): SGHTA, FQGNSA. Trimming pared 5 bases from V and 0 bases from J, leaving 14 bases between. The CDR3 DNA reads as TGTGCCAGCAGCCCCGCTGGACAGCGCTCTGGAAACACCATATATTTT. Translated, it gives CASSPAGQRSGNTIYF. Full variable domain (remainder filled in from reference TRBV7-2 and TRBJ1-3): GAGVSQSPSNKVTEKGKDVELRCDPISGHTALYWYRQSLGQGLEFLIYFQGNSAPDKSGLPSDRFSAERTGGSVSTLTIQRTQQEDSAVYLCASSPAGQRSGNTIYFGEGSWLTVV.

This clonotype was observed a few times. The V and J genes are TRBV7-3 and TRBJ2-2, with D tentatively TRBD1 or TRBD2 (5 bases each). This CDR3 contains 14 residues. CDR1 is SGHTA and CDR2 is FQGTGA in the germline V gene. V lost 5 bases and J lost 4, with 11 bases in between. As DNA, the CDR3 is TGTGCCAGCAGCAACCGGGACCGCACCGGGGAGCTGTTTTTT. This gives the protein CASSNRDRTGELFF.

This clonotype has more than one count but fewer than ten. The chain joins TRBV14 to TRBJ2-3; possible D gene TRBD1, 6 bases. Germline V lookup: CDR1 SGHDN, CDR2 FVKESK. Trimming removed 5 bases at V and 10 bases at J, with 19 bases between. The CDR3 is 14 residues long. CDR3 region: CASSYDRTMDPQYF. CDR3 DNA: TGTGCCAGCAGCTACGACAGGACAATGGATCCGCAGTATTTT.

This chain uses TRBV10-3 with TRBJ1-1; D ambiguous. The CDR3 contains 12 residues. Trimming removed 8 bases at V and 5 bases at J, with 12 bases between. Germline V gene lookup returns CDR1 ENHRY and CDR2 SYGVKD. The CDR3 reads CAIAQTGTEAFF. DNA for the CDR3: TGTGCCATCGCCCAGACGGGGACTGAAGCTTTCTTT.

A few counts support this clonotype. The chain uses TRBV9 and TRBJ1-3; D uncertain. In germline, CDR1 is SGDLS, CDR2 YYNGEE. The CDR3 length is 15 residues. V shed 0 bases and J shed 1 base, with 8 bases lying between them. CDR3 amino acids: CASSVGGFSGNTIYF. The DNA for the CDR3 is TGTGCCAGCAGCGTAGGTGGTTTTTCTGGAAACACCATATATTTT.

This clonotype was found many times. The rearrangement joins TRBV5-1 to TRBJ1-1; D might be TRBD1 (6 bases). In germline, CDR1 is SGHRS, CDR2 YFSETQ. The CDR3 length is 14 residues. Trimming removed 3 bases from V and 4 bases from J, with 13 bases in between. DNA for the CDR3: TGCGCCAGCAGCTCAACGGGACACGTCACTGAAGCTTTCTTT. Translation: CASSSTGHVTEAFF. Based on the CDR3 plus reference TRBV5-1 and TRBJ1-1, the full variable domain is KAGVTQTPRYLIKTRGQQVTLSCSPISGHRSVSWYQQTPGQGLQFLFEYFSETQRNKGNFPGRFSGRQFSNSRSEMNVSTLELGDSALYLCASSSTGHVTEAFFGQGTRLTVV.